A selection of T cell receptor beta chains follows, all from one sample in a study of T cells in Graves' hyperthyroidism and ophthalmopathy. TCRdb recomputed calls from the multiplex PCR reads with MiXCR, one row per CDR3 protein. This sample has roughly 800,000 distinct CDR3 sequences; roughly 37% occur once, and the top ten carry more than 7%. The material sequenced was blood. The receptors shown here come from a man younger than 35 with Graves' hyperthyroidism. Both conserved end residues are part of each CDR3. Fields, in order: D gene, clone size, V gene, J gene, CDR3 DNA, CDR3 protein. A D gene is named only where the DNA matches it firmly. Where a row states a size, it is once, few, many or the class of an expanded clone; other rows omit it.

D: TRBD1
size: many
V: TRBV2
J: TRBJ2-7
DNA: TGTGCCAGCGTCCGGGACAGCTCCTACGAGCAGTACTTC
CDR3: CASVRDSSYEQYF

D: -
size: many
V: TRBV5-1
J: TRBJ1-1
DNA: TGCGCCAGCAGCTTGCCAGGGAGCACTGAAGCTTTCTTT
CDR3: CASSLPGSTEAFF

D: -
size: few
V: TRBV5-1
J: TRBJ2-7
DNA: TGCGCCAGCAGCCCTCCGGGACCGGGTAACTACGAGCAGTACTTC
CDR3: CASSPPGPGNYEQYF

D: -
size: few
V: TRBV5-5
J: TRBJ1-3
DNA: TGTGCCAGCAGCCAAGGGCACGGCTCTGGAAACACCATATATTTT
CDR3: CASSQGHGSGNTIYF

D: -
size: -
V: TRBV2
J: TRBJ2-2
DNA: TGTGCCAGCAGTCGACAGAGGGCCGGGGAGCTGTTTTTT
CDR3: CASSRQRAGELFF

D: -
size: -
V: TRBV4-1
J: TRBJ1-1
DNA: TGCGCCAGCAGCCACAGGGGTCGCAGGAACACTGAAGCTTTCTTT
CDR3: CASSHRGRRNTEAFF

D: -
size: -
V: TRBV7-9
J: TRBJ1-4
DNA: TGTGCCAGCAGCAGGGGGTTTGGAGAAAAACTGTTTTTT
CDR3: CASSRGFGEKLFF

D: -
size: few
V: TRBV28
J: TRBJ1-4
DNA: TGTGCCAGCAGTACTCGGGTAGAACTGTTTTTT
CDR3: CASSTRVELFF

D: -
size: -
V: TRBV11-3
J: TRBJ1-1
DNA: TGTGCCAGCAGCCCGCCTAGGGGGGAAGGCACTGAAGCTTTCTTT
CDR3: CASSPPRGEGTEAFF

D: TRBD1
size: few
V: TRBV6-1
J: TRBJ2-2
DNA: TGTGCCAGCAGCCCCTCAGGGGCGGCAGGGGGGAACACCGGGGAGCTGTTTTTT
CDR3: CASSPSGAAGGNTGELFF

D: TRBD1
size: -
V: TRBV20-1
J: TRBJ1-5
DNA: TGCAGTGTTCGGGAGACAGGGAACAATCAGCCCCAGCATTTT
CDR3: CSVRETGNNQPQHF

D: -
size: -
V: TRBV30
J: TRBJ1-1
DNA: TGTGCCTGGAGTGTTGGGGGTACGATGAACACTGAAGCTTTCTTT
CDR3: CAWSVGGTMNTEAFF

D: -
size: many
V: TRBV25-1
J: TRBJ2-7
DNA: TGTGCCAGCAGCCAGGGTGACTACGAGCAGTACTTC
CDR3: CASSQGDYEQYF

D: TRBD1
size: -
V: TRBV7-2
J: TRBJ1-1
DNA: TGTGCCAGCAGTTCGAGCCAGGGGGCCGGTCTGACTTTCTTT
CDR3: CASSSSQGAGLTFF

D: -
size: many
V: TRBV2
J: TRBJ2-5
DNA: TGTGCCAGCAGCCGGGGGAACGACGAGACCCAGTACTTC
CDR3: CASSRGNDETQYF

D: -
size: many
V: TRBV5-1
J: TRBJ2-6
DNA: TGCGCCAGCAGCTTCGGTGTGGACTTCGTCCTGACTTTC
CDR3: CASSFGVDFVLTF

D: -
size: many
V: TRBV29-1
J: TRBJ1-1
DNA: TGCAGCGTTAAAACCACTGAAGCTTTCTTT
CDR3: CSVKTTEAFF

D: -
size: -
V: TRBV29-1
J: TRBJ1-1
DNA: TGCAGCGTTGTATCGGGGAACACCGGGGACACTGAAGCTTTCTTT
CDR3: CSVVSGNTGDTEAFF

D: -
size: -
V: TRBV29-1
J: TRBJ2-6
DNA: TGCAGCCTGACGACTCAAAGCTCTGGGGCCAACGTCCTGACTTTC
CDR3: CSLTTQSSGANVLTF

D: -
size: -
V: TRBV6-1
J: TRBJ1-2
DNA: TGTGCCAGCAGTGAAGATCTGGGGAGCTATGGCTACACCTTT
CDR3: CASSEDLGSYGYTF

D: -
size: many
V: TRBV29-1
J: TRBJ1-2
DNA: TGCAGCGTTGATAGCATATCGTTAGCTAACTATGGCTACACCTTC
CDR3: CSVDSISLANYGYTF

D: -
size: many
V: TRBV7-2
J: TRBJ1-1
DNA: TGTGCCAGCAGTTTCAGGCTAGAAGCTTTCTTT
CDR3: CASSFRLEAFF